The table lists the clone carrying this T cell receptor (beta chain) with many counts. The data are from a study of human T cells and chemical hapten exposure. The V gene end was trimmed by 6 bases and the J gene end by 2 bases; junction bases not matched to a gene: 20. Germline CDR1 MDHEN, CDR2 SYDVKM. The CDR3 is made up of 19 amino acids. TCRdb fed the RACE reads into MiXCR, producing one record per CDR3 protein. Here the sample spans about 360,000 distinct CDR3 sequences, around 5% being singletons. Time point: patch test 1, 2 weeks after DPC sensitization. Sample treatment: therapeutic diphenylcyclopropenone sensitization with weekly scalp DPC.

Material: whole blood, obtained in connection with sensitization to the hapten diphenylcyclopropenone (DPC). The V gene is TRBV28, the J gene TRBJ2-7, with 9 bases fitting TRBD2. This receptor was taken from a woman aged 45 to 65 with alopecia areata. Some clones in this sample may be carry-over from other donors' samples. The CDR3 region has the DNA TGTGCCAGCAGCCAAATTGCGGCTAGCGGGGATCGCCGGGCCTACGAGCAGTACTTC. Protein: CASSQIAASGDRRAYEQYF.